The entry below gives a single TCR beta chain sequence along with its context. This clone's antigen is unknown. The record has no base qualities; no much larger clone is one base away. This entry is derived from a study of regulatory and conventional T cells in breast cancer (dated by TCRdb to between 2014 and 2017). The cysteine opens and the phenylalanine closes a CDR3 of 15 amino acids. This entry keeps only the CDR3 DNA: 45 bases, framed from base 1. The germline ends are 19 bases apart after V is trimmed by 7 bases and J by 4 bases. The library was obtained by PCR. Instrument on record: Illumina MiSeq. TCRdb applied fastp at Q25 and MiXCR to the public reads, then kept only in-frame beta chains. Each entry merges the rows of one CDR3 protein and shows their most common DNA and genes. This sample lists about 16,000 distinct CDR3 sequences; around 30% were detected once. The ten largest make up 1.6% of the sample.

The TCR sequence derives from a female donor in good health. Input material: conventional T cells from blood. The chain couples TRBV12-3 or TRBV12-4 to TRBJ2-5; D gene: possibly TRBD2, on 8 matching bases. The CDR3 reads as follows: CASTQGGLGGETQYF. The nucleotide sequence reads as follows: TGTGCCAGCACCCAGGGGGGACTAGGAGGAGAGACCCAGTACTTC.